The 14 T cell receptor beta chains given below trace back to one sample, sequenced in a study of blood T cells in healthy people across ages. For the second PCR, which ran for roughly 6 to 12 cycles, a sample-barcoded 5' primer and a J-beta primer mix were used. TCRdb re-analysed the 5' RACE reads in MiXCR, keeping a single row per CDR3 protein. The sample includes 1,100,000 or so distinct CDR3 sequences, around 43% of them seen just once. Sample: blood. Receptors originate from a woman between 55 and 75 years old in good health.

V gene TRBV7-2 combines with J gene TRBJ1-5; 8 bases are shared with TRBD1. The CDR3 covers 16 residues. Germline CDR1 and CDR2: SGHTA and FQGNSA. Losses at the gene ends were 3 bases for V and 2 bases for J; bases not matched to a gene: 6. CDR3 residues: CASSFSRGRRNQPQHF. The CDR3 DNA is TGTGCCAGCAGCTTTTCCAGGGGGCGTCGCAATCAGCCCCAGCATTTT.

This clonotype was recorded a few times. This sequence joins TRBV12-3 or TRBV12-4 and TRBJ2-3; D is unclear. Trimming shortened V by 7 bases and J by 4 bases, and 15 bases separated the two germline ends. This CDR3 is built from 14 residues. CDR3 residues: CASNHNGKADTQYF. DNA of the CDR3: TGTGCCAGCAACCACAATGGCAAGGCAGATACGCAGTATTTT.

The CDR3 region has the DNA TGTGCCAGCAGCCAAGTTTGGGGGGAGACCCAGTACTTC. Amino acids: CASSQVWGETQYF. The V call is TRBV14, the J call TRBJ2-5; D is tentatively TRBD1 or TRBD2 (5 bases each). Trimming shortened V by 1 base and J by 5 bases, and 8 bases separated the two germline ends. The germline gives CDR1 SGHDN, CDR2 FVKESK. The CDR3 has 13 residues.

The gene calls are TRBV6-5 and TRBJ1-2, with D possibly being TRBD1 (6 bases). The CDR3 covers 14 residues. Trimming left V 4 bases short and J 5 bases short, with 14 bases between. CDR1 is MNHEY, CDR2 SVGAGI, per germline. CDR3 loop: CASSSWDTGYGYTF. CDR3 nucleotides: TGTGCCAGCAGTTCCTGGGACACCGGATATGGCTACACCTTC.

The rearrangement uses TRBV6-5 and TRBJ2-5; unclear D gene. The CDR3 covers 13 residues. V was cut by 2 bases and J by 1 base, with 5 bases left in between. Germline V gene data show CDR1 as MNHEY and CDR2 as SVGAGI. The CDR3 DNA reads TGTGCCAGCAGTTACCTCAGCCAAGAGACCCAGTACTTC. Translating it yields CASSYLSQETQYF.

The V gene is TRBV11-2, the J gene TRBJ2-5, with 9 bases identical to TRBD1. The CDR3 covers 15 residues. The V and J ends lost 2 bases and 3 bases, in that order; junction bases with no gene match: 4. Germline values: CDR1 SGHAT, CDR2 FQNNGV. CDR3 sequence (DNA): TGTGCCAGCAGCTTAATGACAGGGGGGGAAGAGACCCAGTACTTC. Its translation is CASSLMTGGEETQYF.

The J gene is TRBJ2-1, the V gene TRBV27, with D possibly being TRBD1 or TRBD2 (5 bases each). CDR3 length: 12 residues. The ends were cut back, 1 base at V and 14 bases at J, with 12 bases in the middle. Germline V lookup: CDR1 MNHEY, CDR2 SMNVEV (reference sequence). The CDR3 sequence: CASSLWDGVEFF. As DNA, the CDR3 is TGTGCCAGCAGTTTATGGGACGGGGTTGAGTTCTTC.

The chain couples TRBV28 to TRBJ2-7; TRBD1 agrees at 7 bases. V was clipped by 5 bases and J by 2 bases; unmatched bases: 6. There are 14 residues in the CDR3. The germline gives CDR1 MDHEN, CDR2 SYDVKM. CDR3 nucleotides: TGTGCCAGCAGTAAGACAGGGAGTACCTACGAGCAGTACTTC. Translating it yields CASSKTGSTYEQYF.

This chain links TRBV4-1 with TRBJ1-2, with D possibly matching TRBD1 (5 bases). This CDR3 is built from 15 residues. Germline values: CDR1 MGHRA, CDR2 YSYEKL. V gave up 2 bases and J gave up 1 base, with 11 bases separating them. The CDR3 DNA sequence: TGCGCCAGCAGCCAAACCGATCAGGGTAACTATGGCTACACCTTC. Amino acids: CASSQTDQGNYGYTF.

The genes are TRBV4-2 and TRBJ2-7, with D unresolved. The length of the CDR3 is 14 residues. V lost 1 base to trimming and J lost 5 bases, with 12 bases between them. CDR1 is LGHNA, CDR2 YNFKEQ, per germline. The CDR3, as DNA: TGTGCCAGCAGCCAAGCGTTGGGCGCTGACGAGCAGTACTTC. As protein: CASSQALGADEQYF.

In its sample, this clonotype was seen a few times. The CDR3 loop reads CASSPRTSGSVYEQYF. Here the CDR3 DNA reads TGCGCCAGCAGCCCACGGACTAGCGGGAGTGTTTACGAGCAGTACTTC. V gene TRBV5-1 combines with J gene TRBJ2-7; 13 bases align to TRBD2. The V gene end was trimmed by 4 bases and the J gene end by 4 bases; junction bases not matched to a gene: 8. The germline V gene encodes CDR1 SGHRS and CDR2 YFSETQ. The CDR3 loop spans 16 amino acids.

The V gene is TRBV18, the J gene TRBJ2-7; D may correspond to TRBD1 or TRBD2 (5 bases each). V lost 6 bases and J lost 7, with 19 bases in between. The germline V gene has CDR1 KGHSH and CDR2 LQKENI. CDR3 length: 14 amino acids. The CDR3 loop is CASSPGREKREQYF. The CDR3 nucleotides read TGTGCCAGCTCTCCGGGGCGAGAAAAGAGGGAGCAGTACTTC.

The chain recombines TRBV20-1 with TRBJ1-4, with a tentative D call TRBD1 (5 bases). The CDR3 extends over 14 amino acids. V gave up 6 bases and J gave up 8 bases, with 19 bases separating them. Germline CDR1 DFQATT, CDR2 SNEGSKA (reference sequence). In DNA, the CDR3 is TGCAGTGCCCCCAGAGAGGGGTTAAGCGAAAAACTGTTTTTT. This encodes CSAPREGLSEKLFF.

The DNA for the CDR3 is TGTGCCAGCAGTGCCGGGGCCGGGACCGGGGAGCTGTTTTTT. This encodes CASSAGAGTGELFF. V and J are TRBV2 and TRBJ2-2, with D possibly being TRBD1 or TRBD2 (5 bases each). Trimming removed 4 bases at V and 5 bases at J, with 11 bases between. The CDR3 contains 14 residues. Per the germline V gene, CDR1 is SNHLY and CDR2 is FYNNEI.